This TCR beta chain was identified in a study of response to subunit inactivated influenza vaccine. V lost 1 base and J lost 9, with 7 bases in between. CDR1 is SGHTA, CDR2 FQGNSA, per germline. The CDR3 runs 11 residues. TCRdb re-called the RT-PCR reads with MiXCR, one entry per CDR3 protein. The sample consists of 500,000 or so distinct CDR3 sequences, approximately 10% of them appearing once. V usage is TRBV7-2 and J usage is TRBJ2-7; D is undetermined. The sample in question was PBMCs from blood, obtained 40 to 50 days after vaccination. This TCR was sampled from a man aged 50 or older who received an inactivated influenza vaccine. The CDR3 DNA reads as TGTGCCAGCAGCTTAGGGGCGGTGCAGTACTTC. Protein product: CASSLGAVQYF.